These 14 T cell receptor beta chains share one sample of origin, sequenced in a study of T cell responses to AZD1222 COVID-19 vaccine. Measured with immunoSEQ multiplex PCR; TCRdb has only the in-frame clones, and not every one. The data contain some 120,000 clones, around 89% of them seen just once; the ten biggest clones take up around 10%. The sample here was peripheral blood, taken on day 0 of MenACWY control vaccination. The source is an adult in good health.

The chain links TRBV5-5 to TRBJ1-5; TRBD1 matches at 10 bases. Losses at the gene ends were 4 bases for V and 0 bases for J; bases not matched to a gene: 13. This CDR3 is built from 19 residues. Germline V gives CDR1 SGHKS, CDR2 YYEKEE (reference sequence). CDR3: CASSGGPGQGIFSNQPQHF. In DNA form, the CDR3 reads TGTGCCAGCAGCGGGGGACCGGGACAGGGGATTTTTAGCAATCAGCCCCAGCATTTT.

V gene TRBV10-3 combines with J gene TRBJ2-5; 10 nucleotides agree with TRBD2. J was trimmed by 2 bases and V by 6 bases; bases with no gene match: 6. The CDR3 totals 15 residues. CDR1 and CDR2 from the germline V gene are ENHRY and SYGVKD. CDR3 in amino acids: CAIRASGSGQETQYF. As DNA, the CDR3 is TGTGCCATCAGGGCTAGCGGGAGTGGGCAAGAGACCCAGTACTTC.

The rearrangement links TRBV19 to TRBJ2-2; 10 bases are shared with TRBD1. CDR3 length equals 14 residues. Germline CDR1 and CDR2: LNHDA and SQIVND (reference sequence). V lost 7 bases, J lost 7 bases, and 6 bases stayed unmatched. As DNA, the CDR3 is TGTGCCAGTAACCCGGGACAGGGGAACGGGGAGCTGTTTTTT. This translates into CASNPGQGNGELFF. Combining the CDR3 with reference TRBV19 and TRBJ2-2 gives the whole variable domain DGGITQSPKYLFRKEGQNVTLSCEQNLNHDAMYWYRQDPGQGLRLIYYSQIVNDFQKGDIAEGYSVSREKKESFPLTVTSAQKNPTAFYLCASNPGQGNGELFFGEGSRLTVL.

CDR3 loop: CASGVSSGNTIYF. For the CDR3, the DNA is TGTGCCAGCGGTGTCAGCTCTGGAAACACCATATATTTT. This chain links TRBV12-3 or TRBV12-4 with TRBJ1-3, with D uncertain. The V and J ends lost 8 bases and 0 bases respectively, with 8 bases between them. This CDR3 has 13 residues.

This chain connects TRBV9 to TRBJ2-2; 10 nucleotides line up with TRBD1. This CDR3 contains 15 residues. Losses at the gene ends were 3 bases for V and 4 bases for J; bases not matched to a gene: 3. Germline V gives CDR1 SGDLS, CDR2 YYNGEE. CDR3 amino acids: CASSGGQGFTGELFF. For the CDR3, the DNA is TGTGCCAGCAGCGGGGGACAGGGGTTCACCGGGGAGCTGTTTTTT.

The chain joins TRBV11-3 to TRBJ2-7; 7 nucleotides match TRBD2. CDR1 SGHNT and CDR2 YENEEA come from the germline V gene. There are 16 residues in the CDR3. With V trimmed by 3 bases and J by 0 bases, 8 bases remained unmatched. For the CDR3, the DNA is TGTGCCAGCAGCTTCCGCGGGAGCTCTCCCTCCTACGAGCAGTACTTC. Residues: CASSFRGSSPSYEQYF.

J is TRBJ2-1 and V is TRBV11-3; D is perhaps TRBD2 (5 bases). Germline V lookup: CDR1 SGHNT, CDR2 YENEEA. The CDR3 sequence is 18 residues long. V was shortened by 0 bases and J by 0 bases, with 15 bases between the two germline ends. The CDR3 sequence is CASSLDQSGSSSYNEQFF. Here the CDR3 DNA reads TGTGCCAGCAGCTTAGATCAGAGCGGCAGTAGCTCCTACAATGAGCAGTTCTTC.

V and J are TRBV7-9 and TRBJ2-1; tentatively, D is TRBD1 or TRBD2 (6 bases each). The CDR3 is 14 residues long. Germline V gene lookup returns CDR1 SEHNR and CDR2 FQNEAQ (reference sequence). Trimming stripped 6 bases from V and 7 bases from J, with 16 bases between. The CDR3 DNA is TGTGCCAGCAGTCAGAACCTAGGGGGGAATGAGCAGTTCTTC. Its translation: CASSQNLGGNEQFF.

CDR3 sequence: CASSPGVDTQYF. CDR3 in DNA: TGTGCCAGCAGCCCTGGAGTAGATACGCAGTATTTT. The chain uses TRBV12-3 or TRBV12-4 and TRBJ2-3; D gene ambiguous. Deletions cut 6 bases from V and 5 bases from J, with 9 bases between. This CDR3 is 12 amino acids long.

The chain employs TRBV19 and TRBJ2-5; D remains unclear. The germline V gene encodes CDR1 LNHDA and CDR2 SQIVND (reference sequence). Trimming removed 4 bases from V and 0 bases from J, with 6 bases in between. This CDR3 comprises 13 residues. CDR3 nucleotides: TGTGCCAGTAGTACTGTGCACCAAGAGACCCAGTACTTC. Translation: CASSTVHQETQYF.

The V and J genes are TRBV5-1 and TRBJ2-2; TRBD1 aligns across 12 bases. The CDR3 runs 15 residues. Germline V lookup: CDR1 SGHRS, CDR2 YFSETQ. Trimming cost V 3 bases and J 9 bases; bases outside gene matches: 6. The CDR3 DNA follows: TGCGCCAGCAGCTGGGACAGGGGGCCGACCAGGGAGCTGTTTTTT. Translating it yields CASSWDRGPTRELFF.

This chain joins TRBV13 and TRBJ2-2; TRBD1 is a possible D gene (6 bases). Germline V gives CDR1 PRHDT, CDR2 FYEKMQ (reference sequence). V was clipped by 1 base and J by 4 bases, with 13 bases between them. CDR3 length: 16 amino acids. DNA for the CDR3: TGTGCCAGCAGCTTAGAGGGGCTCAGGGGCACCGGGGAGCTGTTTTTT. This sequence encodes CASSLEGLRGTGELFF. Supplemented by reference TRBV13 and TRBJ2-2, the full variable domain reads AAGVIQSPRHLIKEKRETATLKCYPIPRHDTVYWYQQGPGQDPQFLISFYEKMQSDKGSIPDRFSAQQFSDYHSELNMSSLELGDSALYFCASSLEGLRGTGELFFGEGSRLTVL.

This chain uses TRBV11-2 with TRBJ2-2; 8 nucleotides line up with TRBD2. Germline V CDR1 and CDR2: SGHAT, FQNNGV. With 4 bases clipped from V and 3 bases from J, the junction kept 10 bases outside the gene matches. The CDR3 totals 17 residues. The CDR3 sequence is CASSSLSGERDTGELFF. For the CDR3, the DNA is TGTGCCAGCAGCTCCCTTAGCGGGGAACGGGACACCGGGGAGCTGTTTTTT.

The gene calls are TRBV7-9 and TRBJ1-2; D not certain. Trimming left V 3 bases short and J 6 bases short, with 20 bases between. Per germline, CDR1 SEHNR and CDR2 FQNEAQ (reference sequence). The CDR3 extends over 16 amino acids. The CDR3 protein is CASSLGWSRTSDGYTF. CDR3 DNA sequence: TGTGCCAGCAGCTTGGGGTGGTCAAGGACCTCTGATGGCTACACCTTC. The full variable domain, in which reference TRBV7-9 and TRBJ1-2 provide the parts outside the CDR3, is DTGVSQNPRHKITKRGQNVTFRCDPISEHNRLYWYRQTLGQGPEFLTYFQNEAQLEKSRLLSDRFSAERPKGSFSTLEIQRTEQGDSAMYLCASSLGWSRTSDGYTFGSGTRLTVV.